Listed below are T cell receptor beta chains from one sample, sequenced in a study of blood T cell repertoires in COVID-19. Profiling relied on immunoSEQ multiplex PCR, and the TCRdb table lists in-frame clones only, not all of them. The sample yields 150,000 or so clones, 91% seen once. The sequenced material came from peripheral blood. These receptors came from a man aged 50 to 60 with acute or convalescent COVID-19. CDR3s include the opening cysteine and the closing phenylalanine or tryptophan. D genes are given only for firm matches. Expanded clones are given a class, and other clones once, few, many or no size at all.

- TRBJ1-4 TRBV9 - TGTGCCAGCAGCGCTGGGGGGGGTTATGGTGAAAAACTGTTTTTT CASSAGGGYGEKLFF
- TRBJ1-3 TRBV7-8 - TGTGCCAGCAGCCGGGGGGGAAGCTCTGGAAACACCATATATTTT CASSRGGSSGNTIYF
- TRBJ2-3 TRBV5-1 TRBD2 TGCGCCAGCAGCTTGGGGACTAGCGGGAGTCAAGATACGCAGTATTTT CASSLGTSGSQDTQYF
- TRBJ1-6 TRBV28 TRBD1 TGTGCCAGCAGTTCAACAAGACAGGGTTATAATTCACCCCTCCACTTT CASSSTRQGYNSPLHF
- TRBJ2-5 TRBV7-8 TRBD2 TGTGCCAGCCGGGGACTAGCGGCTGTCGGGGCCCAGTACTTC CASRGLAAVGAQYF
- TRBJ2-7 TRBV10-3 TRBD1 TGTGCCATCAGTGGGACAGGCGTCTCCTACGAGCAGTACTTC CAISGTGVSYEQYF
- TRBJ2-7 TRBV5-4 TRBD2 TGTGCCAGCAGCTGGGGGGGACTAGCGGGAATCTCCTACGAGCAGTACTTC CASSWGGLAGISYEQYF
- TRBJ2-1 TRBV20-1 - TGCAGTGCTAGTCGGCGGTGGAATGAGCAGTTCTTC CSASRRWNEQFF
- TRBJ2-3 TRBV11-2 TRBD2 TGTGCCAGCAGCTTAGATCGGGGGGGGCTTAATACGCAGTATTTT CASSLDRGGLNTQYF
- TRBJ2-5 TRBV11-1 TRBD1 TGTGCCAGCAGCCCGCGCAGGGGGCATACGGAGACCCAGTACTTC CASSPRRGHTETQYF
- TRBJ2-2 TRBV6-1 - TGTGCCAGCAGTGAAGAGGGGCCGGACACCGGGGAGCTGTTTTTT CASSEEGPDTGELFF
- TRBJ2-2 TRBV7-2 - TGTGCCAGCAGCTCCTTCAGCGGGGAGCTGTTTTTT CASSSFSGELFF
once TRBJ2-1 TRBV13 TRBD2 TGTGCCAGCAGCTACCAGACTAGCGGGGACTCCTACAATGAGCAGTTCTTC CASSYQTSGDSYNEQFF
- TRBJ2-7 TRBV5-1 TRBD2 TGCGCCAGCAGCTTGGTTTTAGCGGGGACGTACGAGCAGTACTTC CASSLVLAGTYEQYF
- TRBJ2-2 TRBV7-6 TRBD2 TGTGCCAGCAGCTATCTCATACTAGCGGGAGGTTCGAACACCGGGGAGCTGTTTTTT CASSYLILAGGSNTGELFF
- TRBJ2-7 TRBV19 - TGTGCCAGTAATGCCGACAGCTCCTACGAGCAGTACTTC CASNADSSYEQYF
once TRBJ2-1 TRBV4-1 TRBD1 TGCGCCAGCAGCCAAGAGGCAACAGGGGTTGAGCAGTTCTTC CASSQEATGVEQFF
- TRBJ2-1 TRBV12-3/TRBV12-4 - TGTGCCAGCAGTTTACGAATGAGGTTTCGGCAGTTCTTC CASSLRMRFRQFF
- TRBJ1-3 TRBV18 - TGTGCCAGCTCACCCGACATGTCTGGAAACACCATATATTTT CASSPDMSGNTIYF
- TRBJ1-5 TRBV29-1 - TGCAGCGTTGGGGCAAGAGATCAGCCCCAGCATTTT CSVGARDQPQHF
- TRBJ1-3 TRBV7-6 - TGTGCCAGCAGCCTGAACAGGGCGTCTGGAAACACCATATATTTT CASSLNRASGNTIYF
- TRBJ2-3 TRBV7-3 - TGTGCCAGCAGCGCGCGGGGTGTTCGTAGCACAGATACGCAGTATTTT CASSARGVRSTDTQYF
- TRBJ1-2 TRBV11-2 - TGTGCCAGCAGCTATAGTCGTGGCTACACCTTC CASSYSRGYTF
- TRBJ2-7 TRBV27 - TGTGCCAGCAGTGTAGACAGGTCCTACGAGCAGTACTTC CASSVDRSYEQYF
once TRBJ2-3 TRBV7-9 - TGTGCCAGCAGCTTTTCCCCACTAGCCCCCACAGATACGCAGTATTTT CASSFSPLAPTDTQYF
- TRBJ2-7 TRBV3-1/TRBV3-2 - TGTGCCAGCAGCCAGGAGACGGGATCCTACGAGCAGTACTTC CASSQETGSYEQYF
- TRBJ1-5 TRBV7-2 - TGTGCCAGCAGCCCACAGGATAGCAATCAGCCCCAGCATTTT CASSPQDSNQPQHF
- TRBJ2-6 TRBV7-6 - TGTGCCAGCAGCTCGACAGGTTTCTCTGGGGCCAACGTCCTGACTTTC CASSSTGFSGANVLTF
- TRBJ1-3 TRBV30 - TGTGCCTGGAGTGTTAATTCCGGAAACACCATATATTTT CAWSVNSGNTIYF
- TRBJ2-1 TRBV24-1 TRBD2 TGTGCCACCAGTGATTTCGGGACTAGCGGGAGCAATGAGCAGTTCTTC CATSDFGTSGSNEQFF
- TRBJ1-4 TRBV9 TRBD1 TGTGCCAGCAGCCCCCAGCAAGGGGGCAGCTATGAAAAACTGTTTTTT CASSPQQGGSYEKLFF
- TRBJ2-5 TRBV7-3 - TGTGCCAGCAGCTTGGGCGGGCCCGGTTACGAGACCCAGTACTTC CASSLGGPGYETQYF
- TRBJ2-1 TRBV19 TRBD2 TGTGCCAGTAGTATTTGGCTAGCGGGACCCTTGGAGCAGTTCTTC CASSIWLAGPLEQFF
- TRBJ2-5 TRBV18 - TGTGCCAGCTCACGCGACGGCGGGGAGACCCAGTACTTC CASSRDGGETQYF
- TRBJ2-7 TRBV11-1 - TGTGCCAGCAGCACCGGGGTCGAGCAGTACTTC CASSTGVEQYF
- TRBJ1-6 TRBV2 TRBD1 TGTGCCAGCAGTGATGTGGGGACAGGGAGGTCACCCCTCCACTTT CASSDVGTGRSPLHF
- TRBJ2-1 TRBV27 TRBD2 TGTGCCAGCAGACCTACGGGACTAGCGTCCTACAATGAGCAGTTCTTC CASRPTGLASYNEQFF
- TRBJ2-3 TRBV27 - TGTGCCAGCAGTTTTCTGCGGTCCACAGATACGCAGTATTTT CASSFLRSTDTQYF
- TRBJ2-3 TRBV28 TRBD2 TGTGCCAGCAGTTTGCGTACAAGGACTAGCGGGATGGGCACAGATACGCAGTATTTT CASSLRTRTSGMGTDTQYF
- TRBJ1-4 TRBV18 - TGTGCCAGCTCTGGGGGAGGCCCCAGTGATGAAAAACTGTTTTTT CASSGGGPSDEKLFF
- TRBJ1-4 TRBV28 TRBD1 TGTGCCAGCAGTTTATCCGGGACAGGGGTTAATGAAAAACTGTTTTTT CASSLSGTGVNEKLFF
once TRBJ2-5 TRBV9 - TGTGCCAGCAGCACATACGGGACATTCCAAGAGACCCAGTACTTC CASSTYGTFQETQYF
few TRBJ1-1 TRBV4-3 TRBD1 TGCGCCAGCAGCCAAGCGGCGACAGGGACGACTGAAGCTTTCTTT CASSQAATGTTEAFF
- TRBJ1-2 TRBV11-2 TRBD1 TGTGCCAGCAGCTCCTCCGGGACAGGGGGCTATGGCTACACCTTC CASSSSGTGGYGYTF
- TRBJ1-3 TRBV11-2 - TGTGCCAGCAGCTTTTCAGGATTGGACTCTGGAAACACCATATATTTT CASSFSGLDSGNTIYF
- TRBJ2-5 TRBV25-1 TRBD2 TGTGCCAGCGGGGGACTAGCGGCGGTGCAAGAGACCCAGTACTTC CASGGLAAVQETQYF
- TRBJ2-7 TRBV19 TRBD2 TGTGCCAGTAGCCCCGGACTAGGAACCTACGAGCAGTACTTC CASSPGLGTYEQYF
- TRBJ1-4 TRBV29-1 - TGCAGCGTTGACGGGGGTAATGAAAAACTGTTTTTT CSVDGGNEKLFF